Following are 30 T cell receptor beta chains from one sample sequenced in a study of early T cells in non-severe SARS-CoV-2 infection. TCRdb analysed the 5' RACE reads with MiXCR anew, one entry per CDR3 protein. The sample has some 87,000 distinct CDR3 sequences; roughly 15% are singletons. The specimen was whole blood. The receptors shown here come from an adult who was a healthcare worker with PCR-confirmed SARS-CoV-2 infection or an uninfected control (not recorded which).

The chain is built from TRBV7-9 and TRBJ2-3; D is uncertain. V shed 3 bases and J shed 5 bases, with 12 bases lying between them. Germline-derived CDR1 and CDR2 are SEHNR and FQNEAQ (reference sequence). CDR3 length: 14 residues. Written as DNA, the CDR3 is TGTGCCAGCAGCTTCGAACGGAACGGAGATACGCAGTATTTT. Its translation is CASSFERNGDTQYF.

The chain employs TRBV27 and TRBJ1-5; possibly TRBD1 for D (5 bases). Germline CDR1 reads MNHEY; CDR2 reads SMNVEV (reference sequence). Trimming took off 6 bases at V and 6 bases at J, with 12 bases between the two ends. This CDR3 has 13 residues. The CDR3 here is CASRVGVAQPQHF. CDR3 in DNA: TGTGCCAGCAGGGTAGGGGTAGCTCAGCCCCAGCATTTT.

V and J are TRBV12-3 or TRBV12-4 and TRBJ2-7; possibly TRBD1 for D (6 bases). The CDR3 has 13 amino acids. V lost 6 bases, J lost 6 bases, and 15 bases lay in between. The CDR3 nucleotides read TGTGCCAGCAGGGGATTGGACAGATCCGAGCAGTACTTC. Translation: CASRGLDRSEQYF.

This clonotype was observed a few times. V and J are TRBV3-1 and TRBJ1-6; D remains unclear. Germline CDR1 reads LGHDT; CDR2 reads YNNKEL (reference sequence). This CDR3 has 14 residues. Trimming cost V 9 bases and J 2 bases, with 11 bases left between them. The CDR3 reads CASGRSPYNSPLHF. The CDR3 coding sequence is TGTGCCAGTGGACGGTCCCCCTATAATTCACCCCTCCACTTT. Full variable domain (rest looked up from reference TRBV3-1 and TRBJ1-6): DTAVSQTPKYLVTQMGNDKSIKCEQNLGHDTMYWYKQDSKKFLKIMFSYNNKELIINETVPNRFSPKSPDKAHLNLHINSLELGDSAVYFCASGRSPYNSPLHFGNGTRLTVT.

At least ten counts were recorded for this clonotype. The chain employs TRBV11-2 and TRBJ1-1, with D perhaps matching TRBD1 (5 bases). From germline, CDR1 is SGHAT and CDR2 FQNNGV. This CDR3 spans 12 amino acids. V lost 3 bases to trimming and J lost 11 bases, with 13 bases between them. CDR3 DNA: TGTGCCAGCAGCTTCCGGGGAGGGGAGGCTTTCTTT. It yields the protein CASSFRGGEAFF. Full variable domain (rest looked up from reference TRBV11-2 and TRBJ1-1): EAGVAQSPRYKIIEKRQSVAFWCNPISGHATLYWYQQILGQGPKLLIQFQNNGVVDDSQLPKDRFSAERLKGVDSTLKIQPAKLEDSAVYLCASSFRGGEAFFGQGTRLTVV.

The rearrangement links TRBV7-8 to TRBJ2-5; the match to TRBD2 covers 8 bases. This CDR3 contains 15 residues. The germline CDR1 and CDR2 sequences are SGHVS and FQNEAQ. Trimming at V came to 4 bases and at J to 5 bases, leaving 9 bases not matched to a gene. The CDR3 DNA reads as TGTGCCAGCAGCTGGAGCTCCGGGACTAGTGAGACCCAGTACTTC. It is translated as CASSWSSGTSETQYF. Looking up the rest from reference TRBV7-8 and TRBJ2-5 gives the full variable domain: GAGVSQSPRYKVAKRGQDVALRCDPISGHVSLFWYQQALGQGPEFLTYFQNEAQLDKSGLPSDRFFAERPEGSVSTLKIQRTQQEDSAVYLCASSWSSGTSETQYFGPGTRLLVL.

The J gene is TRBJ2-5, the V gene TRBV12-3 or TRBV12-4; D perhaps matches TRBD2 (6 bases). The CDR3 loop spans 14 amino acids. Trimming cost V 8 bases and J 4 bases, with 17 bases left between them. The CDR3: CASRGSPSGETQYF. The CDR3 bases are TGTGCCAGCCGGGGGAGTCCCTCTGGAGAGACCCAGTACTTC.

In this sample, this clonotype turned up a few times. This rearrangement joins TRBV7-2 to TRBJ2-3; unclear D gene. The germline V and J ends were trimmed by 5 bases and 2 bases, with 11 bases remaining between them. Germline V gene sequence: CDR1 SGHTA, CDR2 FQGNSA. This CDR3 is 14 amino acids long. The CDR3 sequence is CASSLRVLTDTQYF. In nucleotides, the CDR3 is TGTGCCAGCAGCCTTAGAGTCCTCACAGATACGCAGTATTTT.

This clonotype has more than one count but fewer than ten. This chain links TRBV5-8 with TRBJ1-2, with D possibly TRBD1 on 5 matching bases. In germline, CDR1 is SGHTS, CDR2 YDEGEE. V shed 5 bases and J shed 6 bases, with 17 bases lying between them. The CDR3 loop spans 14 amino acids. CDR3 protein: CASRTVSLADGYTF. DNA for the CDR3: TGTGCCAGCAGGACAGTCAGCCTCGCCGATGGCTACACCTTC.

The chain has TRBV3-1 and TRBJ1-3; TRBD1 might be the D (6 bases). This CDR3 comprises 15 residues. Germline V gene lookup returns CDR1 LGHDT and CDR2 YNNKEL (reference sequence). With 3 bases removed from V and 0 bases from J, the gap between germline ends came to 9 bases. DNA for the CDR3: TGTGCCAGCAGCCAGCCGGACAGCTCTGGAAACACCATATATTTT. Translation gives CASSQPDSSGNTIYF. Using reference TRBV3-1 and TRBJ1-3 for the parts outside the CDR3, the full variable domain is DTAVSQTPKYLVTQMGNDKSIKCEQNLGHDTMYWYKQDSKKFLKIMFSYNNKELIINETVPNRFSPKSPDKAHLNLHINSLELGDSAVYFCASSQPDSSGNTIYFGEGSWLTVV.

This clonotype has a handful of counts. The genes are TRBV21-1 and TRBJ2-1; the D segment call TRBD1 is taken from the table without a DNA check. TRBV21-1 has pseudogene status. This CDR3 comprises 15 residues. The CDR3 reads CASSTPGQAGNEQFF. The CDR3, as DNA: TGTGCCAGCAGCACTCCGGGACAGGCCGGCAATGAGCAGTTCTTC.

V gene TRBV29-1 combines with J gene TRBJ1-2; D unresolved. Trimming shortened V by 1 base and J by 4 bases, and 16 bases separated the two germline ends. The germline V gene encodes CDR1 SQVTM and CDR2 ANQGSEA. This CDR3 spans 15 amino acids. This CDR3 is CSVEVPLLGGYGYTF. The CDR3 coding sequence is TGCAGCGTTGAAGTGCCCCTCCTTGGAGGCTATGGCTACACCTTC.

The chain links TRBV6-1 to TRBJ2-4; 7 bases align to TRBD1. The length of the CDR3 is 13 residues. Unmatched junction bases numbered 7, after V lost 7 bases and J lost 7 bases. CDR1 is MNHNS, CDR2 SASEGT, per germline. The chain's CDR3 is CASTFDRANIQYF. CDR3 bases: TGTGCCAGCACTTTCGACAGGGCGAACATTCAGTACTTC.

This clonotype was detected many times. The chain recombines TRBV19 with TRBJ1-1, with D possibly being TRBD1 (5 bases). With 9 bases removed from V and 1 base from J, the gap between germline ends came to 15 bases. The germline V gene encodes CDR1 LNHDA and CDR2 SQIVND (reference sequence). The CDR3 covers 14 residues. The CDR3 region has the DNA TGTGCCAGCAGGGAACCCCTCTCGAACACTGAAGCTTTCTTT. It yields the protein CASREPLSNTEAFF.

This clonotype was counted only a few times. This chain connects TRBV19 to TRBJ2-3; D is perhaps TRBD1 (6 bases). This CDR3 has 15 amino acids. The germline V gene has CDR1 LNHDA and CDR2 SQIVND (reference sequence). Trimming took 5 bases from V and 2 from J, leaving 14 bases between them. The CDR3 sequence: CASSFGRGHTDTQYF. Written as DNA, the CDR3 is TGTGCCAGTAGTTTCGGCAGGGGCCACACAGATACGCAGTATTTT.

This clonotype was seen many times. The chain combines TRBV20-1 with TRBJ1-3; D remains ambiguous. V gave up 4 bases and J gave up 0 bases, with 19 bases separating them. In germline, CDR1 is DFQATT, CDR2 SNEGSKA (reference sequence). The CDR3 length is 17 residues. The CDR3 sequence is CSATNPISENSGNTIYF. The DNA for the CDR3 is TGCAGTGCTACAAACCCCATAAGCGAGAACTCTGGAAACACCATATATTTT.

V gene TRBV11-1 combines with J gene TRBJ2-1; no clear D. Per the germline V gene, CDR1 is SGHAT and CDR2 is FQDESV (reference sequence). This CDR3 region has 14 residues. The V and J ends lost 10 bases and 6 bases respectively, with 19 bases between them. The CDR3 sequence is CATSEPGPRNEQFF. In nucleotides, the CDR3 is TGTGCCACCTCGGAACCCGGACCGCGCAATGAGCAGTTCTTC. The full variable domain, with the rest looked up from reference TRBV11-1 and TRBJ2-1, is EAEVAQSPRYKITEKSQAVAFWCDPISGHATLYWYRQILGQGPELLVQFQDESVVDDSQLPKDRFSAERLKGVDSTLKIQPAELGDSAMYLCATSEPGPRNEQFFGPGTRLTVL.

The gene calls are TRBV19 and TRBJ2-1, with D possibly TRBD2 on 6 matching bases. CDR1 is LNHDA and CDR2 is SQIVND in the germline V gene (reference sequence). The CDR3 sequence is 13 residues long. Trimming pared 3 bases from V and 8 bases from J, leaving 11 bases between. The CDR3 DNA is TGTGCCAGTAGTATGGGCAGGGAGGATGAGCAGTTCTTC. Translated, it gives CASSMGREDEQFF.

This clonotype was recorded many times. The rearrangement joins TRBV3-1 to TRBJ1-3; no clear D. V was clipped by 1 base and J by 0 bases, with 4 bases between them. The CDR3 length is 14 residues. Germline loops: CDR1 LGHDT, CDR2 YNNKEL (reference sequence). For the CDR3, the DNA is TGTGCCAGCAGCCAAGCGTCCTCTGGAAACACCATATATTTT. It encodes CASSQASSGNTIYF. The full variable domain, in which reference TRBV3-1 and TRBJ1-3 provide the parts outside the CDR3, is DTAVSQTPKYLVTQMGNDKSIKCEQNLGHDTMYWYKQDSKKFLKIMFSYNNKELIINETVPNRFSPKSPDKAHLNLHINSLELGDSAVYFCASSQASSGNTIYFGEGSWLTVV.

This clonotype was detected a few times. The gene calls are TRBV29-1 and TRBJ2-1; tentative D call: TRBD1 (7 bases). This CDR3 spans 13 amino acids. CDR1 is SQVTM and CDR2 is ANQGSEA in the germline V gene. V lost 8 bases, J lost 6 bases, and 17 bases lay in between. The CDR3 spells CSPGQGGCNEQFF. CDR3 nucleotide sequence: TGCAGCCCTGGGCAGGGGGGTTGCAATGAGCAGTTCTTC.

The chain joins TRBV12-3 or TRBV12-4 to TRBJ1-4; unclear D gene. This CDR3 is 15 amino acids long. V was clipped by 5 bases and J by 5 bases, with 15 bases between them. The DNA for the CDR3 is TGTGCCAGCAGTCCGTCGGCAGGCCCAAATGAAAAACTGTTTTTT. It is translated as CASSPSAGPNEKLFF.

Only a few counts were recorded for this clonotype. This CDR3 is CSAFSGDHYEQYF. CDR3 DNA: TGCAGTGCTTTTAGCGGAGACCACTACGAGCAGTACTTC. The chain recombines TRBV20-1 with TRBJ2-7; D might be TRBD2 (6 bases). Trimming took 5 bases from V and 3 from J, leaving 14 bases between them. The germline gives CDR1 DFQATT, CDR2 SNEGSKA (reference sequence). CDR3 length: 13 residues.

This chain joins TRBV7-2 and TRBJ1-2; no clear D. CDR1 SGHTA and CDR2 FQGNSA come from the germline V gene. Trimming cost V 5 bases and J 4 bases, with 20 bases left between them. The CDR3 covers 16 residues. The CDR3 DNA reads as TGTGCCAGCAGCCCATGGGTCTTGGCGGAGTCCTATGGCTACACCTTC. Amino acid sequence: CASSPWVLAESYGYTF.

This clonotype has at least ten counts. The rearrangement joins TRBV7-6 to TRBJ2-1, with D possibly TRBD2 on 6 matching bases. V was pared by 2 bases and J by 2 bases, with 7 bases between. There are 14 residues in the CDR3. From germline, CDR1 is SGHVS and CDR2 FNYEAQ. CDR3 in amino acids: CASSLSGAYNEQFF. The CDR3 nucleotides are TGTGCCAGCAGCTTATCGGGGGCCTACAATGAGCAGTTCTTC.

This clonotype was detected a few times. The chain links TRBV7-8 to TRBJ2-1; D may match TRBD1 or TRBD2 (5 bases each). Per the germline V gene, CDR1 is SGHVS and CDR2 is FQNEAQ. The CDR3 totals 15 residues. The V gene lost 0 bases and the J gene lost 4 bases, with 10 bases spanning the gap. DNA for the CDR3: TGTGCCAGCAGCTTAGCGGGGGAAAGGTACAATGAGCAGTTCTTC. Translating gives CASSLAGERYNEQFF.

This clonotype was found many times. The gene calls are TRBV3-1 and TRBJ2-1; D is uncertain. The germline V gene encodes CDR1 LGHDT and CDR2 YNNKEL (reference sequence). V dropped 0 bases and J dropped 2 bases, with 11 bases sitting between them. The CDR3 covers 16 residues. This CDR3 is CASSQDWRAPYNEQFF. DNA of the CDR3: TGTGCCAGCAGCCAAGATTGGAGAGCGCCCTACAATGAGCAGTTCTTC.

The CDR3 sequence: CSVQSSRVSPLHF. The CDR3 coding sequence is TGCAGCGTTCAGTCCTCGAGGGTTTCACCCCTCCACTTT. J is TRBJ1-6 and V is TRBV29-1, with D uncertain. The ends were cut back, 5 bases at V and 9 bases at J, with 14 bases in the middle. This CDR3 has 13 residues. In germline, CDR1 is SQVTM, CDR2 ANQGSEA.

This clonotype has just a few counts. The rearrangement links TRBV20-1 to TRBJ2-1; D possibly corresponds to TRBD1 (6 bases). Germline values: CDR1 DFQATT, CDR2 SNEGSKA (reference sequence). This CDR3 contains 14 residues. V lost 4 bases and J 5 bases, leaving 15 bases between the germline ends. CDR3 bases: TGCAGTGCTATCGGGGCAGGGGTGAACAATGAGCAGTTCTTC. Translating gives CSAIGAGVNNEQFF.

Many counts were recorded for this clonotype. V gene TRBV18 combines with J gene TRBJ1-2; a weak D match, TRBD1 (5 bases). Germline values: CDR1 KGHSH, CDR2 LQKENI. The germline V and J ends were trimmed by 1 base and 3 bases, with 9 bases remaining between them. This CDR3 contains 14 residues. CDR3 in amino acids: CASSPQQGDYGYTF. Written as DNA, the CDR3 is TGTGCCAGCTCACCACAGCAGGGCGACTATGGCTACACCTTC.

Ten or more counts support this clonotype. This chain links TRBV30 with TRBJ1-1; D possibly corresponds to TRBD1 (5 bases). Trimming took off 5 bases at V and 4 bases at J, with 17 bases between the two ends. CDR3 length: 14 residues. The germline V gene has CDR1 GTSNPN and CDR2 SVGIG (reference sequence). CDR3: CAWYPGGTGTEAFF. The CDR3 coding sequence is TGTGCCTGGTACCCCGGGGGGACCGGCACTGAAGCTTTCTTT.